This section outlines one T cell receptor beta chain sequence together with its context. This sample stems from a study of graft-versus-host responses after intestinal transplantation. Sequencing used immunoSEQ multiplex PCR; TCRdb keeps in-frame clones, though not all of them. The sample shows some 39,000 clones, more than 85% of them seen only once. Trimming shortened V by 4 bases and J by 0 bases, and 9 bases separated the two germline ends. Looked up from germline, CDR1 is KGHSY and CDR2 is FQNENV. The CDR3 totals 15 residues. J is TRBJ1-4 and V is TRBV16; D unresolved. The sequence came from a human patient who received an intestinal transplant, so some T cells may come from the graft donor. Sequencing was performed on PBMCs, taken 734 days after intestinal transplantation. CDR3 amino acids: CASSPTAATNEKLFF. The CDR3, as DNA: TGTGCCAGCAGCCCTACAGCCGCAACTAATGAAAAACTGTTTTTT.